This T cell receptor (beta chain) originates from a study of tumor and adjacent non-tumor tissue in lung cancer. Notes on this clonotype: Its matching antigen is unknown.

Study results and limitations: In normal lung, the top 100 clones were significantly more dominant than in tumor.

This sample's RNA came from whole unsorted tissue. TCRbeta libraries were built with three rounds of nested PCR, modified from ARM-PCR. TCRdb called the multiplex PCR reads again in MiXCR, with one record for every CDR3 protein. The repertoire holds 95,000 to 150,000 distinct CDR3 sequences, 66% seen once, with about 13% in the top ten. The CDR3 length is 13 residues. CDR1 SGHTS and CDR2 YDEGEE come from the germline V gene. With V trimmed by 4 bases and J by 8 bases, 4 bases remained unmatched. This sequence was found in a man younger than 45 with non-small cell lung cancer. The sample comprised lung tumor tissue. J is TRBJ1-4 and V is TRBV5-8, with 8 bases identical to TRBD1. The CDR3 spells CASSIGQGEKLFF. In DNA form, the CDR3 reads TGTGCCAGCAGCATCGGACAGGGAGAAAAACTGTTTTTT.